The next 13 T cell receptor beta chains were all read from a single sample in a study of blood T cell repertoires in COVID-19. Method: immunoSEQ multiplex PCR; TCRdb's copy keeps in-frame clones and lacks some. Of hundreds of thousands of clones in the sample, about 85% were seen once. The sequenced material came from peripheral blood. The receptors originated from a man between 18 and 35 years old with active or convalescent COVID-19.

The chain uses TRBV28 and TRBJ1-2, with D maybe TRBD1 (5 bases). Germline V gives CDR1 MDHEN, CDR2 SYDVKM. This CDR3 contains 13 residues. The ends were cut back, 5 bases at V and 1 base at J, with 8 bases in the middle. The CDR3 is CASSVQVNYGYTF. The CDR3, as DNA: TGTGCCAGCAGTGTACAGGTTAACTATGGCTACACCTTC.

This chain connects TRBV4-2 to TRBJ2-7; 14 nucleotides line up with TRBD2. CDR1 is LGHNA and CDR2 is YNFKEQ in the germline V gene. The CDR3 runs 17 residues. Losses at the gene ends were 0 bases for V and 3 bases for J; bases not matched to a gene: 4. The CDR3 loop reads CASSQDIGTSGSYEQYF. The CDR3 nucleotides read TGTGCCAGCAGCCAAGACATCGGGACTAGCGGGAGCTACGAGCAGTACTTC.

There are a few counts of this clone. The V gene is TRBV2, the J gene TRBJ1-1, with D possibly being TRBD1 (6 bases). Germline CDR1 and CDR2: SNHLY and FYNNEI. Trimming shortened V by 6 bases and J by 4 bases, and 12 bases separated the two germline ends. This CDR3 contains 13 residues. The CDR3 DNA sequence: TGTGCCAGCAGCGTACAGGGTCGCACTGAAGCTTTCTTT. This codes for CASSVQGRTEAFF.

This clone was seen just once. CDR3: CASSIIADGEKLFF. The CDR3 DNA sequence: TGTGCCAGTAGTATTATCGCGGATGGTGAAAAACTGTTTTTT. The chain recombines TRBV19 with TRBJ1-4; no reliable D call. Germline-derived CDR1 and CDR2 are LNHDA and SQIVND (reference sequence). V gave up 3 bases and J gave up 7 bases, with 12 bases separating them. The CDR3 consists of 14 residues.

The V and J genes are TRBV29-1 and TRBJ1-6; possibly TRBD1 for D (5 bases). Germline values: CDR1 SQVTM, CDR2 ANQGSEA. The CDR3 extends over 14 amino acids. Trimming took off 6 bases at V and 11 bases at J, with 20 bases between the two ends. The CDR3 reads CSVQSDKRKTPLHF. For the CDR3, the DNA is TGCAGCGTACAGTCGGACAAACGTAAAACACCCCTCCACTTT.

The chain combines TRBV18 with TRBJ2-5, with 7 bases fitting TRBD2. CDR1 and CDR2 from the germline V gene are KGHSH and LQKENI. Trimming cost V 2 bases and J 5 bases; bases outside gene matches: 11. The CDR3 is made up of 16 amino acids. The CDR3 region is CASSPAAGALGETQYF. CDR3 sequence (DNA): TGTGCCAGCTCACCAGCTGCGGGAGCCCTCGGGGAGACCCAGTACTTC.

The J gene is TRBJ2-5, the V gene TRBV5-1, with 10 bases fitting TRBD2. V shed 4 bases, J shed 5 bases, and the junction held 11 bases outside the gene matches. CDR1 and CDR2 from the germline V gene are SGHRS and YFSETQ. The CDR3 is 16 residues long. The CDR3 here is CASSSLKRGGHETQYF. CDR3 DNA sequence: TGCGCCAGCAGCAGCTTAAAGCGGGGGGGCCATGAGACCCAGTACTTC.

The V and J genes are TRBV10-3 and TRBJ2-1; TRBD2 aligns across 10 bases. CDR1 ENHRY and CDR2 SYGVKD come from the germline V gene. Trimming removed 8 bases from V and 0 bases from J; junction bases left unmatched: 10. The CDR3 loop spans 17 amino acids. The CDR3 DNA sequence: TGTGCCATCCGGGTGTTAGCGGGGGGACCCTCCTACAATGAGCAGTTCTTC. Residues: CAIRVLAGGPSYNEQFF.

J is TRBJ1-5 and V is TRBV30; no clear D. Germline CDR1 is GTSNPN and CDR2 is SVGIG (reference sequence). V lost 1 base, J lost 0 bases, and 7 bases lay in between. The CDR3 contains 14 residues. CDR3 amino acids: CAWSGGGSNQPQHF. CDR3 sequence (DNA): TGTGCCTGGAGTGGCGGAGGTAGCAATCAGCCCCAGCATTTT.

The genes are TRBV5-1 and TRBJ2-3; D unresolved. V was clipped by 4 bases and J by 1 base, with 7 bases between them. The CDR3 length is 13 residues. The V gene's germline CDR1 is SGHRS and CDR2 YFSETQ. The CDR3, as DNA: TGCGCCAGCAGCCCCCTCGGCACAGATACGCAGTATTTT. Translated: CASSPLGTDTQYF.

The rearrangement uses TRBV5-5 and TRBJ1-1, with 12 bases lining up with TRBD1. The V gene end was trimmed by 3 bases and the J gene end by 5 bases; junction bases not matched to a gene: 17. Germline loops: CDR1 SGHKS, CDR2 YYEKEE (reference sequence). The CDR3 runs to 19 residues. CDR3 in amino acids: CASSWLFGTGGELGTEAFF. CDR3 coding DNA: TGTGCCAGCAGCTGGCTCTTCGGGACAGGGGGCGAGTTGGGAACTGAAGCTTTCTTT.

The CDR3 spells CASSPPSRDYGYTF. The CDR3 coding sequence is TGTGCCAGCAGTCCCCCTTCAAGAGACTATGGCTACACCTTC. This chain connects TRBV27 to TRBJ1-2; D gene unclear. The CDR3 totals 14 residues. Germline V gene sequence: CDR1 MNHEY, CDR2 SMNVEV (reference sequence). Trimming took 5 bases from V and 3 from J, leaving 13 bases between them.

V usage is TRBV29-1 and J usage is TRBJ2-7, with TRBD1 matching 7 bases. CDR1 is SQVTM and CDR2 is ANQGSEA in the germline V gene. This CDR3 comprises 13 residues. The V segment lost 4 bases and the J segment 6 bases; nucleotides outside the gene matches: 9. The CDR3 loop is CSVGQGVGVEQYF. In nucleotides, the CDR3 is TGCAGCGTTGGACAGGGAGTAGGGGTCGAGCAGTACTTC.